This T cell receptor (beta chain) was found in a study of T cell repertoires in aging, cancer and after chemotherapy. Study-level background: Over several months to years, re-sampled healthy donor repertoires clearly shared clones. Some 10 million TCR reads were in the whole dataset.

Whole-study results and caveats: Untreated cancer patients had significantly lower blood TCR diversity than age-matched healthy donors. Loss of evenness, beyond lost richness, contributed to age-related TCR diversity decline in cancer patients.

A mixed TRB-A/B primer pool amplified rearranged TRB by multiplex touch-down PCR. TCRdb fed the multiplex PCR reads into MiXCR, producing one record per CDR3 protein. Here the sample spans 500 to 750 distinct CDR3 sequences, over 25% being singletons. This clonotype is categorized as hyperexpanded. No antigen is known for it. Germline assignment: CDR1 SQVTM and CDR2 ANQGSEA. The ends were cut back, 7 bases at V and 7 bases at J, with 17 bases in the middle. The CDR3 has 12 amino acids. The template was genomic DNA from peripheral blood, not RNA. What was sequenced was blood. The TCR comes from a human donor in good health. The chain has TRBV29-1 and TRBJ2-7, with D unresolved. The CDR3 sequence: CSAGSGMGEQYF. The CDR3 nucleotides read TGCAGCGCTGGATCTGGGATGGGGGAGCAGTACTTC.